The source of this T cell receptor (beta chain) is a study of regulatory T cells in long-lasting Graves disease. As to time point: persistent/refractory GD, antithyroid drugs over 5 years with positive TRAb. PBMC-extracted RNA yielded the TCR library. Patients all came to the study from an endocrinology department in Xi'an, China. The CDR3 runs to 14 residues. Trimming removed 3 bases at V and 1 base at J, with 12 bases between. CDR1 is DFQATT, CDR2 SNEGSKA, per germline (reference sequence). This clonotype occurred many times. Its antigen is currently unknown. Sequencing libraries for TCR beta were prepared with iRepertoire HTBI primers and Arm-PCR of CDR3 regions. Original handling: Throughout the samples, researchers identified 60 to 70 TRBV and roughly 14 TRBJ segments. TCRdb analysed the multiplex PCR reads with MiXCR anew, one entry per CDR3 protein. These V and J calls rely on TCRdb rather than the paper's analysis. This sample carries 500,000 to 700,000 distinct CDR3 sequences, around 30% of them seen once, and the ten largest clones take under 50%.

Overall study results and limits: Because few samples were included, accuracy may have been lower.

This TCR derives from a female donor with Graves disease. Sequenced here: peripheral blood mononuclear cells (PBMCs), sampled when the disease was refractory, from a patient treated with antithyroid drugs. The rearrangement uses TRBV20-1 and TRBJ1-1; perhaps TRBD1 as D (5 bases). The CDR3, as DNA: TGCAGTGCTAGGGACGTTACAGGGAACACTGAAGCTTTCTTT. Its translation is CSARDVTGNTEAFF.